The rows below give T cell receptor beta chains drawn from one sample of a study of T cell responses to AZD1222 COVID-19 vaccine. The table came from immunoSEQ multiplex PCR; TCRdb's copy has only in-frame clones and leaves some out. The sample lists about 100,000 clones, around nine tenths occurring once. This specimen was peripheral blood, taken on day 0 of AZD1222 vaccination. The receptors come from an adult in good health. CDR3s include the opening cysteine and the closing phenylalanine or tryptophan. The order of the fields is J gene, clone size, D gene, V gene, CDR3 DNA, CDR3 protein. The D gene is left open where the match is weak. For some rows the clone size is stated as once, few or many, or as a class when expanded; others skip it.

TRBJ1-1,.,TRBD1,TRBV7-2,TGTGCCAGCAGCTTCGGGGACAGATCGGACACTGAAGCTTTCTTT,CASSFGDRSDTEAFF
TRBJ1-2,.,.,TRBV28,TGTGCCAGCAGTCAGTCTCTGTGGCCCAGATACACCTTC,CASSQSLWPRYTF
TRBJ1-1,.,.,TRBV5-6,TGTGCCAGCAGCTTGAGGAGGCCGGGGGGCACTGAAGCTTTCTTT,CASSLRRPGGTEAFF
TRBJ1-2,.,.,TRBV6-6,TGTGCCAGCAGTTACCAACAGGTTATTGGCTACACCTTC,CASSYQQVIGYTF
TRBJ1-6,.,.,TRBV6-5,TGTGCCAGCAGTTACTCCGTCGATAGGGCCCTCCACTTT,CASSYSVDRALHF
TRBJ1-1,few,.,TRBV12-3/TRBV12-4,TGTGCCAGCAGTTTTGGGGGGCCTGAAGCTTTCTTT,CASSFGGPEAFF
TRBJ2-2,once,.,TRBV5-8,TGTGCCAGCAGCTTGGTCGGGCCTTCCGGGGAGCTGTTTTTT,CASSLVGPSGELFF
TRBJ1-2,.,TRBD1,TRBV29-1,TGCAGCGGAAGACAGGGGAGAGGCTACACCTTC,CSGRQGRGYTF
TRBJ1-1,.,.,TRBV6-1,TGTGCCAGCAGTGAAGGTCTGAACACTGAAGCTTTCTTT,CASSEGLNTEAFF
TRBJ1-5,.,.,TRBV7-2,TGTGCCAGCAGCATAGGGGGATACGCCGGCAATCAGCCCCAGCATTTT,CASSIGGYAGNQPQHF
TRBJ1-5,once,TRBD1,TRBV6-1,TGTGCCAGCAGTGGGCGACAGGGGTTGGGGGACAGCAATCAGCCCCAGCATTTT,CASSGRQGLGDSNQPQHF
TRBJ2-2,.,TRBD2,TRBV5-1,TGCGCCAGCAGCCCATCGGTGGCGGGGGAGACCGGGGAGCTGTTTTTT,CASSPSVAGETGELFF
TRBJ1-2,.,TRBD1,TRBV15,TGTGCCACCAGCAGAGAGGACAGGCTAAGGAACGGCTACACCTTC,CATSREDRLRNGYTF
TRBJ2-5,.,.,TRBV7-2,TGTGCCAGCAGCTTAGAAGGGGGGCCCCGGGAGACCCAGTACTTC,CASSLEGGPRETQYF
TRBJ2-3,.,TRBD2,TRBV4-1,TGCGCCAGCAGCCAAGAGAGCGGGGGGGCTGGAGATACGCAGTATTTT,CASSQESGGAGDTQYF
TRBJ1-2,.,TRBD1,TRBV7-2,TGTGCCAGCAGCTTCGACAGGGGAGAACGCTATGGCTACACCTTC,CASSFDRGERYGYTF
TRBJ2-7,.,TRBD2,TRBV3-1/TRBV3-2,TGTGCCAGCAGCCAAGGGCTAGCGGTTACCTACGAGCAGTACTTC,CASSQGLAVTYEQYF
TRBJ2-7,.,.,TRBV19,TGTGCCAGTAGTATCGTCGGGGCCCCCTACGAGCAGTACTTC,CASSIVGAPYEQYF
TRBJ1-1,.,TRBD1,TRBV10-3,TGTGCCATCTCATCTTACGGGGACAGAAACACTGAAGCTTTCTTT,CAISSYGDRNTEAFF
TRBJ1-2,.,.,TRBV5-1,TGCGCCAGCAGCCGAGCCCCTGACACAGCCGATGGCTACACCTTC,CASSRAPDTADGYTF
TRBJ2-3,few,.,TRBV3-1/TRBV3-2,TGTGCCAGCAGCCTCCTTACAGGCAGCTCAGATACGCAGTATTTT,CASSLLTGSSDTQYF
TRBJ2-2,once,TRBD2,TRBV5-1,TGCGCCAGCAGCTTAGTCGGGACTAGCGGGACCTACACCGGGGAGCTGTTTTTT,CASSLVGTSGTYTGELFF
TRBJ2-7,.,.,TRBV15,TGTGCCACCAGCAACGACAGGAGAGGGTACGAGCAGTACTTC,CATSNDRRGYEQYF